This T cell receptor (beta chain) was profiled in a study of blood T cell repertoires in COVID-19 (dated by TCRdb to about 2020). Study-level background: Samples from collaborators originated in the United States, Italy and Spain and spanned both the acute and convalescent phases of COVID-19. Subjects who had been exposed to COVID-19, were actively infected with it, or had recovered from it provided the deeply sampled blood TCRbeta repertoires that made up the dataset. The prospective study material was composed of cDNA or gDNA derived from T cells, B-cell-depleted T cells, or PBMCs. Samples were obtained from the ongoing ImmuneRACE study (first 160 participants) and from 950 to 1,500 subjects provided by 6 global collaborators. HLA class I and class II types, where available, came from metadata supplied by the sample provider rather than from assay-based typing. Sample metadata almost always included a de-identified subject ID, COVID-19 status, age in years and sex. The repertoires were made available in a free public database intended to serve as a resource for research on the immune response to SARS-CoV-2. Findings and caveats that apply to the study as a whole: The amount of clinical and demographic metadata varied by source and participant and was provided uncurated.

CDR1 and CDR2 are read off the germline V gene (reference sequence) as SEHNR and FQNEAQ. The CDR3 has 17 amino acids, counting the end cysteine and phenylalanine. Only the CDR3 DNA is retained, 51 bases long and in frame from the first base. Trimming takes 4 bases from V and 8 bases from J, and the germline ends sit 24 bases apart. The immunoSEQ Assay, a bias-controlled multiplex PCR, was used to amplify TCRbeta CDR3 regions from genomic DNA. Per the original workflow: The number of nucleated cells in each sample was estimated from the amplification of reference gene primers within the assay. To quantify the absolute abundance of each unique TCRbeta CDR3 rearrangement, sequence reads were collapsed and filtered. Productive Simpson clonality was computed per sample as the square root of Simpson's diversity index over productive rearrangements. The source is immuneACCESS, and TCRdb retained only in-frame sequences with V and J called. Part of the clones is not carried over; for the studies checked, unresolved V genes explain less than half of this, and the remainder is unexplained. V and J calls plus clone size are reproduced from that table; the DNA served to infer D and trimming. The sample includes about 100,000 clones, with roughly 91% observed a single time. Approximately 5.5% of the sample lies in the top ten.

Whole blood was collected in K2EDTA tubes by collaborating institutions according to the institutions' own protocols. For TCRbeta analysis, collaborator samples were shipped as frozen whole blood, as isolated PBMCs, or as DNA extracted from either sample type. Remarks on this clone: The target of this receptor is not known. Base qualities are not at hand, and no much larger clone is one base apart.

The chain uses TRBV7-9 and TRBJ2-1; TRBD2 could be the D gene, as 6 bases match. The sequence derives from a human donor in a cohort sampled during active COVID-19. Sequenced input: peripheral blood. The CDR3: CASSSLGLGGEAYEQFF. The nucleotide sequence reads as follows: TGTGCCAGCAGCTCCTTAGGTTTGGGGGGAGAAGCGTATGAGCAGTTCTTC.